The sequence of this TCR beta chain was determined in a study of cytomegalovirus exposure and HLA in healthy donors. About this clone: Its antigen is not known.

Primers included in the PCR were 60 Vbeta and 13 Jbeta primers. The repertoire was sequenced with immunoSEQ multiplex PCR; TCRdb's copy has only in-frame clones and lacks some. The sample holds about 82,000 clones, over 75% seen once. Germline V gives CDR1 MNHEY, CDR2 SVGAGI. The V segment lost 6 bases and the J segment 3 bases; nucleotides outside the gene matches: 8. The CDR3 totals 15 residues. Study outcomes and limitations: Confirmation in vitro established that a few CMV-associated chains were specific for CMV antigens.

The source material was PBMCs. The sequence was collected from a man in his forties or fifties in good health and CMV-seronegative. The genes are TRBV6-5 and TRBJ1-1; TRBD1 matches 9 bases. Here the CDR3 reads CASRPPRTGDTEAFF. The DNA of the CDR3 is TGTGCCAGCAGACCACCGCGGACAGGGGACACTGAAGCTTTCTTT.